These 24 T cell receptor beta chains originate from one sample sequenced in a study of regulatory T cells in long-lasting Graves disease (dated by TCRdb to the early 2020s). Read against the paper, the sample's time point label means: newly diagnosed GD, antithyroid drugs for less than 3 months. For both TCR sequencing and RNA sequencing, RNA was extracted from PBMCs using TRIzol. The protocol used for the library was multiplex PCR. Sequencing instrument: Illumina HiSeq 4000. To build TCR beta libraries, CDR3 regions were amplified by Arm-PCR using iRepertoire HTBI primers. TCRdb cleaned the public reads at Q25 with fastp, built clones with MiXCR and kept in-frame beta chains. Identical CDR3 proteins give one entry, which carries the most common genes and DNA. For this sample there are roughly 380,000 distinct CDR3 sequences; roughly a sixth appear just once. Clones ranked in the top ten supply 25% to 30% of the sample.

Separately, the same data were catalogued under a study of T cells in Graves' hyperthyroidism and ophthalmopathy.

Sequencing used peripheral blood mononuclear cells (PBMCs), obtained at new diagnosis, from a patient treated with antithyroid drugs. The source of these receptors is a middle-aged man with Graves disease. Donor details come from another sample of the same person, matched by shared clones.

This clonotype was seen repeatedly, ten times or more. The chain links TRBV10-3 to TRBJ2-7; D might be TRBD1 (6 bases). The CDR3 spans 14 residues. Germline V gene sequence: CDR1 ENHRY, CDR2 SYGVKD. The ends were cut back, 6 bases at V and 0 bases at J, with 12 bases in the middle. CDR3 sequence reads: CAIRARGISYEQYF. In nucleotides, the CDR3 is TGTGCCATCAGGGCCAGGGGAATCTCCTACGAGCAGTACTTC.

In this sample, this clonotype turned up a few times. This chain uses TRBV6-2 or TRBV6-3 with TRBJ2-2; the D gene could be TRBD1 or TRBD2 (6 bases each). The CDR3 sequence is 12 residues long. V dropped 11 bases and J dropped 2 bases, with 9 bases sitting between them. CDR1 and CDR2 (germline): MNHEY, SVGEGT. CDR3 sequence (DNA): TGTGCCGGGGGGCTTAACACCGGGGAGCTGTTTTTT. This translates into CAGGLNTGELFF.

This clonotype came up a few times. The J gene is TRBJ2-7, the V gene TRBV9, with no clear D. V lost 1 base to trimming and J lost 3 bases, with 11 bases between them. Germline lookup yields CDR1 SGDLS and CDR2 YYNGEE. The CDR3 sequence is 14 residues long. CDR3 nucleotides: TGTGCCAGCAGCGTATTACCGACGAACTACGAGCAGTACTTC. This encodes CASSVLPTNYEQYF. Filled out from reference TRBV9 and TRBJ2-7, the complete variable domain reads DSGVTQTPKHLITATGQRVTLRCSPRSGDLSVYWYQQSLDQGLQFLIQYYNGEERAKGNILERFSAQQFPDLHSELNLSSLELGDSALYFCASSVLPTNYEQYFGPGTRLTVT.

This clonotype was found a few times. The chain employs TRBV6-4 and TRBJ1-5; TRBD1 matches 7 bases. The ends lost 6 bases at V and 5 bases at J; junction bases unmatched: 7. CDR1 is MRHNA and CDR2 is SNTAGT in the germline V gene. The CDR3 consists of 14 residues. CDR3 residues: CASRETGIYQPQHF. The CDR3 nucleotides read TGTGCCAGCAGAGAGACAGGGATCTATCAGCCCCAGCATTTT.

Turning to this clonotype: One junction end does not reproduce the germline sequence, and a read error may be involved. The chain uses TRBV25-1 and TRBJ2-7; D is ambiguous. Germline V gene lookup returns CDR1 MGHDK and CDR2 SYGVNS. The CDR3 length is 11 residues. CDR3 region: CASSERYEQCF. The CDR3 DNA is TGTGCCAGCAGTGAGCGATACGAGCAGTGCTTC.

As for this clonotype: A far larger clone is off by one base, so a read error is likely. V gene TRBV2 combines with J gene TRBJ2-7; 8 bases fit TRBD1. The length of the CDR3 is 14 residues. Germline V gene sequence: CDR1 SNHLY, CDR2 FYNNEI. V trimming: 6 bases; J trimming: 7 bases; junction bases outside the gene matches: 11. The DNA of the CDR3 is TGTGCCAGCAGAGAGGACAGGGCTCTCCATGAGCAGTACTTC. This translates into CASREDRALHEQYF.

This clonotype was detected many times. The CDR3 sequence is CASGWPRGNTGELFF. In nucleotides, the CDR3 is TGTGCTAGTGGTTGGCCCAGGGGTAACACCGGGGAGCTGTTTTTT. The chain couples TRBV12-5 to TRBJ2-2, with a weak D call TRBD1 (6 bases). This CDR3 is built from 15 residues. Germline V gene data show CDR1 as LGHNT and CDR2 as FRNRAP. Trimming took 4 bases from V and 2 from J, leaving 11 bases between them.

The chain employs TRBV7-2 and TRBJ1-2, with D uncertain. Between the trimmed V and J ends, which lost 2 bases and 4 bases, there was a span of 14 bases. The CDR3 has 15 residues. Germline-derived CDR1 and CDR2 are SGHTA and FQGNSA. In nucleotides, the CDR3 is TGTGCCAGCAGCTTAACCCGGACTCTCTCCTATGGCTACACCTTC. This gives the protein CASSLTRTLSYGYTF.

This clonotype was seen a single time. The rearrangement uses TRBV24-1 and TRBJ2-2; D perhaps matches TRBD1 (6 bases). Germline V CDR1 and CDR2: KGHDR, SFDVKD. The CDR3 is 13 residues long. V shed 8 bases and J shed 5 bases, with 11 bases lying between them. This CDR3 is CATTGDETGELFF. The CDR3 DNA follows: TGTGCCACCACAGGGGATGAGACCGGGGAGCTGTTTTTT.

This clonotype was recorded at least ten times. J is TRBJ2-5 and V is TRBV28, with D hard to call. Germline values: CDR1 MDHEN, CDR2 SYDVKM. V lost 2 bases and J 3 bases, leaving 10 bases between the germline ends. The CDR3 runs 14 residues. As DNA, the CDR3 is TGTGCCAGCAGTTTAATCTCTAATGAAGAGACCCAGTACTTC. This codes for CASSLISNEETQYF.

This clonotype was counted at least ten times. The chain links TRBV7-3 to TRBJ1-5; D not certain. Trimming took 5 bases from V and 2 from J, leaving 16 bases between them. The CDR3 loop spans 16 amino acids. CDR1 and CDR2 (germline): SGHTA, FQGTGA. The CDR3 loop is CASSNKDPAGNQPQHF. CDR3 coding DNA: TGTGCCAGCAGCAACAAGGACCCCGCGGGCAATCAGCCCCAGCATTTT.

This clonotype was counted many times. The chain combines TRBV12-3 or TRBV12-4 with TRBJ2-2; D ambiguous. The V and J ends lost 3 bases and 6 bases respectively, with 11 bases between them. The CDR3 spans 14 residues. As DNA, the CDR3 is TGTGCCAGCAGTTTCCGTCGGCGCGCCGGGGAGCTGTTTTTT. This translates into CASSFRRRAGELFF.

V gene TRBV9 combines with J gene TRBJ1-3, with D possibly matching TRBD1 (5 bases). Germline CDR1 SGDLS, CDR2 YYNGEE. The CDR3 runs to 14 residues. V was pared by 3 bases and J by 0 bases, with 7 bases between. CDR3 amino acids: CASSAQDSGNTIYF. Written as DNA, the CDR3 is TGTGCCAGCAGCGCACAGGACTCTGGAAACACCATATATTTT.

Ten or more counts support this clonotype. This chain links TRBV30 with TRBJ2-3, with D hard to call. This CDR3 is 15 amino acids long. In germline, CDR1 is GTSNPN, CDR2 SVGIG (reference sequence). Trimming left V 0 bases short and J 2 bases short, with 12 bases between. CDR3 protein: CAWSVFGQTTDTQYF. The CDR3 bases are TGTGCCTGGAGTGTCTTTGGGCAGACCACAGATACGCAGTATTTT.

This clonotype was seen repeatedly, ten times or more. CDR3 region: CASSLATTTNEKLFF. The CDR3 DNA sequence: TGTGCCAGCAGCTTAGCTACAACAACTAATGAAAAACTGTTTTTT. The chain links TRBV7-9 to TRBJ1-4; no definite D call. This CDR3 region has 15 residues. Germline CDR1 SEHNR, CDR2 FQNEAQ (reference sequence). Trimming took off 0 bases at V and 0 bases at J, with 5 bases between the two ends.

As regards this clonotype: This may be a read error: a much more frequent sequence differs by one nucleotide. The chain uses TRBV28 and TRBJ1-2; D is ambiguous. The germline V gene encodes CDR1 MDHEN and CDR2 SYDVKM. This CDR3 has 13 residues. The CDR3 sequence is CAGSLQDYYGYTF. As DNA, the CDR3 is TGTGCCGGCAGTTTACAAGATTACTATGGCTACACCTTC.

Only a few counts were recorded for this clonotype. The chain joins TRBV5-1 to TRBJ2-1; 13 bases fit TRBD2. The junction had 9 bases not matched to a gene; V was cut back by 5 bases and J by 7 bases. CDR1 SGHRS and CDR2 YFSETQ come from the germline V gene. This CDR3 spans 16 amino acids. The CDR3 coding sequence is TGCGCCAGCAGGGGACTAGCGGGGCTTCTCGGGAATGAGCAGTTCTTC. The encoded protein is CASRGLAGLLGNEQFF. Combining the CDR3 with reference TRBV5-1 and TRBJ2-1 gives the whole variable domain KAGVTQTPRYLIKTRGQQVTLSCSPISGHRSVSWYQQTPGQGLQFLFEYFSETQRNKGNFPGRFSGRQFSNSRSEMNVSTLELGDSALYLCASRGLAGLLGNEQFFGPGTRLTVL.

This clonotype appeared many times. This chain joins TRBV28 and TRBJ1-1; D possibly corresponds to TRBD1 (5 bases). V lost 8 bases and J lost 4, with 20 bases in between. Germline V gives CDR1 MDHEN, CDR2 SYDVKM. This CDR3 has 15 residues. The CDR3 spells CASYYQSGGGTEAFF. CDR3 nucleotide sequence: TGTGCCAGCTACTACCAATCCGGGGGGGGCACTGAAGCTTTCTTT. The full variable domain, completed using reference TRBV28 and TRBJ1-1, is DVKVTQSSRYLVKRTGEKVFLECVQDMDHENMFWYRQDPGLGLRLIYFSYDVKMKEKGDIPEGYSVSREKKERFSLILESASTNQTSMYLCASYYQSGGGTEAFFGQGTRLTVV.

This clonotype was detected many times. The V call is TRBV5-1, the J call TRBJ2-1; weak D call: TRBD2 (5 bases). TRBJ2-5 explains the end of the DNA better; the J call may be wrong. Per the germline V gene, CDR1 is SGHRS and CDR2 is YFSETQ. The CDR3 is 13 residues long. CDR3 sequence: CASSLEAAETQYF. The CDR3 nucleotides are TGCGCCAGCAGCTTGGAAGCGGCAGAGACCCAGTACTTC.

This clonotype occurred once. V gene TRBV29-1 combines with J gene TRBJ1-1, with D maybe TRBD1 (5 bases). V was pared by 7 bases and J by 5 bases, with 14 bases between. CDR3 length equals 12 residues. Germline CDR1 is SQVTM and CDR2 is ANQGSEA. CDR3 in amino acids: CSAREEGTEAFF. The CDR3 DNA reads TGCAGCGCCCGGGAGGAGGGGACTGAAGCTTTCTTT. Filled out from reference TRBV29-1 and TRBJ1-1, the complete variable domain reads SAVISQKPSRDICQRGTSLTIQCQVDSQVTMMFWYRQQPGQSLTLIATANQGSEATYESGFVIDKFPISRPNLTFSTLTVSNMSPEDSSIYLCSAREEGTEAFFGQGTRLTVV.

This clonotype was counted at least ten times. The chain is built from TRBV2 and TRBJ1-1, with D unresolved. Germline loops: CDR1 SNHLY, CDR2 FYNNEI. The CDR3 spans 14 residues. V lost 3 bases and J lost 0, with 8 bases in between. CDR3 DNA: TGTGCCAGCAGTGACTCTTGGGTGAACACTGAAGCTTTCTTT. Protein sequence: CASSDSWVNTEAFF. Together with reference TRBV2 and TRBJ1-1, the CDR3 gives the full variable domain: EPEVTQTPSHQVTQMGQEVILRCVPISNHLYFYWYRQILGQKVEFLVSFYNNEISEKSEIFDDQFSVERPDGSNFTLKIRSTKLEDSAMYFCASSDSWVNTEAFFGQGTRLTVV.

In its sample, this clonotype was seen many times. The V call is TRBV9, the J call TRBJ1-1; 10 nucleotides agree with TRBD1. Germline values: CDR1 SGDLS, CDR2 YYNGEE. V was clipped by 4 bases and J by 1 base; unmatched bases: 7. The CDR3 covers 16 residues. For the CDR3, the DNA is TGTGCCAGCAGCAAGGACAGGGGGGCATCGAACACTGAAGCTTTCTTT. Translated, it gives CASSKDRGASNTEAFF.

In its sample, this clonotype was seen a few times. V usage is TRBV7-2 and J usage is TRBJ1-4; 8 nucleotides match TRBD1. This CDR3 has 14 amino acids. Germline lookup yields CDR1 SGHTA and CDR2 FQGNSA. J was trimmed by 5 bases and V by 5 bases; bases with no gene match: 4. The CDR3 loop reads CASSAQGGNEKLFF. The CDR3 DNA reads TGTGCCAGCAGCGCACAGGGGGGAAATGAAAAACTGTTTTTT.

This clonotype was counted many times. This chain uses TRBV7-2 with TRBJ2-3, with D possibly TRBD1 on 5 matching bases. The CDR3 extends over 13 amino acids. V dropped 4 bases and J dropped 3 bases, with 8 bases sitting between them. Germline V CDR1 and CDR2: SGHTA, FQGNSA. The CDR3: CASSSTVTDTQYF. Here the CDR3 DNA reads TGTGCCAGCAGCTCGACAGTTACAGATACGCAGTATTTT.